This TCR beta chain was profiled in a study of cytomegalovirus exposure and HLA in healthy donors (dated by TCRdb to 2015 to 2018). In terms of the full investigation: An earlier analysis of several hundred of the donors reported about 300 Gb of sequence data and 117 million unique TCR beta sequences obtained from about 179 million T cells. A separate validation cohort of roughly 130 different subjects was used in addition to the 666-subject first cohort. Class I and class II HLA loci were covered by the typing at four-digit resolution. High-throughput TCR immunosequencing, statistical association of individual TCRs with disease status, and machine learning were combined to predict cytomegalovirus infection status. Genome-wide SNP genotypes for about 65% of the 666 donors were used in a later genetic analysis, which treated that subset as a discovery cohort. Roughly 5 DR-DQ haplotypes were treated as single units for association and clustering because of strong linkage in the cohort. Using immunosequencing, the study profiled T cell repertoires from 640 or so subjects and related those repertoires to cytomegalovirus serostatus. An early release that covered fewer than 800 HLA-typed donors contained about 300 gigabases of sequencing data and about 84 million unique TCR sequences. Among 300 to 450 genotyped donors of the cohort, an average of roughly 240,000 unique TCR beta nucleotide sequences were sequenced per donor, around 20% of them non-productive. Typing coverage varied by locus: roughly 629-640 donors for A, B, C, DRB1 and DQB1; some 520 for DQA1; more than 600 for DPA1; roughly 450 for DPB1. All discovery cohort repertoires had been generated using a single sequencing platform. In the later analysis, no new phenotypic data were used to find candidate immune exposures; instead, reliance was placed on TCR beta sequences and their occurrence across donors. The genetic ancestry cluster associated with self-reported Caucasian donors included around four fifths of the approximately 430 genotyped donors. The study aimed to test whether cataloging public T cell receptors could reveal signatures of past pathogen exposure. A later analysis re-analyzed previously published TCR beta repertoires from 666 donors and added high-resolution HLA genotyping to study TCR occurrence patterns. In an earlier analysis of 500 to 650 of the donors, high-throughput TCR beta sequencing was used to judge whether each TCR beta V gene segment behaved as functional or pseudogenic. Donor age, sex, ethnicity and CMV serostatus were compiled together with the repertoire data.

Notes on this clone: Its antigen specificity is not known. Per-nucleotide qualities are absent, and no much larger clonotype sits a single base away.

The CDR3, from cysteine to phenylalanine, totals 14 residues. Left in the record is the CDR3 DNA by itself, 42 bases read in frame from the first base. The germline V gene encodes CDR1 MDHEN and CDR2 SYDVKM. Trimming takes 11 bases off V and 4 bases off J; junction bases not matched to a gene: 8. Overall study results and their limits: A later genetic analysis reported fewer N-insertions in productive TCRs among donors in an Asian-associated ancestry cluster than the roughly 650-donor mean. Because counts were too low, seventeen rarely observed V segments, including chromosome 9 orphons, were left out of the earlier analysis of approximately 500 of the donors. In vitro tests confirmed that three of the cytomegalovirus-associated TCR beta chains recognize cytomegalovirus antigens. A further reported finding was that TCR beta sequences accurately predicted the HLA-A and HLA-B alleles for most subjects in the first cohort. This cohort had only TCR beta chains sequenced, and the lack of alpha or paired-chain data limited which features could be detected. The classifier was reported to diagnose cytomegalovirus status with high specificity and sensitivity in both the original and validation cohorts. Presence/absence analyses assumed roughly uniform sequencing depth across donors, an assumption that may not hold. According to a later analysis, parvovirus B19, influenza, CMV and Epstein-Barr virus appeared linked to several top co-occurrence clusters. According to the authors, the approach could potentially be generalized to other disease states and immunological phenotypes. A later analysis associated about 18,000 TCR beta sequences with specific HLA alleles at a false discovery rate of 0.05. A later genetic analysis associated a missense DCLRE1C variant with V-gene and J-gene trimming of TCR beta chains, and an independent cohort replicated the association. Linkage disequilibrium might explain the correlated functional status among segregating V segments, but an unknown experimental factor could not be ruled out. Assigning TCR associations to individual alleles was difficult when HLA alleles, especially DR and DQ, strongly co-occurred. The sequencing pipeline was judged likely to have produced a cluster of highly shared sequence variants as a technical artifact. For the cohort, immune exposure information was limited to CMV serostatus. In a later analysis, HLA-associated TCR beta chains showed more clonal expansion and lower generation probabilities than non-associated chains that were equally common. According to a later analysis, most CMV-associated TCR beta chains appeared to be HLA-restricted, and the HLA associations seemed to be driven largely by CMV exposure. Most TCR sequences were seen in very few donors, while some public TCRs were found in many individuals. The 87-base-pair reads could not distinguish some IMGT-functional V segments, including TRBV6-2 and TRBV6-3, so those segments were excluded. In an earlier analysis of under 600 of the donors, most TCR beta V segments were observed in productive rearrangements about 90% or about 30% of the time, broadly matching IMGT annotations. The study listed 164 TCR beta chains as associated with cytomegalovirus. Because HLA typing was unavailable for some donors at each locus, only the typed subset was used in association tests. A later analysis found that TCR association rates varied across HLA loci, with DRB1 alleles showing the most associated TCRs and HLA-C alleles the fewest.

Libraries were constructed by the immunoSEQ multiplex PCR assay. For the multiplex PCR, a mixture combining 60 forward primers for TCR Vbeta segments and 13 reverse primers for TCR Jbeta segments was used. Amplification of the CDR3 region of rearranged TCR beta genes was performed with a multiplex PCR assay on genomic DNA. The Illumina HiSeq System was used to sequence the amplified TCR beta libraries as 87-base-pair reads. The original methods were these. A later analysis counted 65 million to 90 million unique TCR beta chains across the 550 to 800 repertoires, and approximately 11 million of these chains were shared by at least two donors. To remove PCR and sequencing errors, raw reads were error-corrected and collapsed into unique sequences using a nearest-neighbor algorithm that merged closely related sequences. V, D and J gene segments were assigned by aligning CDR3 sequences to IMGT reference sequences. For a sequence to be retained, at least a six-nucleotide match to both a V gene segment and a J gene segment was required. A rearrangement was called productive if the CDR3 had no stop codons and remained in frame with V and J, and every other rearrangement was called non-productive. Following IMGT convention, CDR3 was defined as the stretch from the second conserved V-encoded cysteine up to the conserved J-encoded phenylalanine. The earlier analysis of about 640 of the donors excluded any sequence lacking an unambiguous match to a single V gene segment. An earlier analysis of some 500 of the donors classified V segments as functional when productive rearrangements were above 56.7% and as segregating when the standard deviation between donors was above 5%. A statistical classification framework was developed to diagnose cytomegalovirus status using the catalog of TCR beta chain sequences. In a later analysis, TCR nucleotide sequences were compared against IMGT/GENE-DB human TR gene sequences so that V and J genes could be assigned. A later analysis assigned CDR3 sequences and most-parsimonious VDJ recombination scenarios with the TCRdist pipeline. A later analysis defined each TCR beta chain by its CDR3 amino acid sequence plus V-gene family, and excluded reads lacking a unique V-gene family. As a way to deal with suspected cross-contamination and a sequencing artifact, a later analysis dropped approximately 590 nucleotide sequences that were highly shared and had low generation probability. A later analysis calculated a clonal expansion index for each public chain from normalized within-repertoire ranks of inferred template counts. Generation probabilities in a later analysis came from a VDJ recombination model fitted to out-of-frame rearrangements, and those results were checked against IGoR. Hypergeometric tests were used in a later analysis to score TCR-TCR, TCR-HLA and TCR-CMV co-occurrence, with a repertoire-size bias correction applied to the TCR pairs. A later analysis estimated false discovery rates by permuting HLA or CMV assignments 20 times. In a later analysis, co-occurring TCRs were grouped with DBSCAN, and TCRdist sequence similarity was added when clustering was performed within HLA-allele-positive subsets. For co-occurrence clustering, repertoires with fewer than 30,000 or more than 120,000 public chains were excluded, along with 4 to 6 repertoires with anomalous nucleotide sharing. Drawn from immuneACCESS, this table holds only the in-frame rearrangements with V and J called that TCRdb kept. Clones are partly lost; checked studies trace under half to an unresolved V gene and leave the rest unexplained. V, J and clone size are taken as reported in that table, and D and trimming were inferred from the DNA itself. A total of more than 100,000 clones appear in this sample, about 75% of them only once. The ten most abundant clones make up 30% of the sample.

The cohort was made up of roughly 670 healthy bone marrow donors. At the time of sampling, all cohort members were nominally healthy, though unrecorded immune exposures were likely present. The donor was CMV seropositive and belonged to the group of more than 250 seropositive cohort members. A peripheral blood sample was provided by each donor, and peripheral blood mononuclear cells were used for TCR beta sequencing. The Qiagen DNeasy Blood Extraction Kit was used to extract genomic DNA from the blood cell samples. What was sequenced was PBMCs. This clonotype originated in a man aged 60 to 69 in good health and CMV-seropositive. The rearranged chain carries TRBV28 and TRBJ1-2, and 12 bases in between align with TRBD1. CDR3 region: CACRDRGQVYGYTF. The nucleotide sequence is given as TGTGCCTGCCGGGACAGGGGGCAAGTCTATGGCTACACCTTC.